This TCR beta chain appears in the sequencing data of a study of CD8 T cells in ankylosing spondylitis. Study observations and caveats: As reported, disease-linked clones showed significant enrichment in matched ankylosing spondylitis synovial fluid.

V shed 0 bases, J shed 4 bases, and the junction held 5 bases outside the gene matches. The CDR3 spans 15 residues. CDR1 is SGHDT and CDR2 is YYEEEE in the germline V gene. Quantitative 5'-RACE with molecular barcodes produced the TCR beta libraries. A single record per CDR3 protein comes from TCRdb applying MiXCR to the 5' RACE reads. This sample has 230,000 or so distinct CDR3 sequences, with approximately 20% found just once. A note on this clonotype: Its antigen is unidentified.

The chain uses TRBV5-6 and TRBJ1-1, with TRBD1 matching over 8 bases. This receptor was obtained from a male donor with ankylosing spondylitis or in good health (not recorded which). Sequencing was performed on blood, either unsorted or a sorted T cell fraction (not recorded which). For the CDR3, the DNA is TGTGCCAGCAGCTTGGACAGGGGGATGAGCACTGAAGCTTTCTTT. The encoded protein is CASSLDRGMSTEAFF.